This T cell receptor beta chain derives from a study of blood T cells in healthy people across ages. A second PCR of roughly 7 to 11 cycles used a sample-barcoded 5' primer and a J-beta primer mix. Researchers report that each sample yielded at least 3 million CDR3-containing paired-end reads. MiXCR was run by TCRdb on the 5' RACE reads, yielding one entry per CDR3 protein. The sample records more than 1.4 million distinct CDR3 sequences, around 42% being singletons. Germline V lookup: CDR1 MNHNY, CDR2 SVGAGI (reference sequence). The CDR3 extends over 14 amino acids. The ends were cut back, 2 bases at V and 4 bases at J, with 9 bases in the middle.

The V call is TRBV6-6, the J call TRBJ2-1; TRBD2 might be the D (6 bases). Sequenced: blood. The source of this sequence is a woman under 30 in good health. The CDR3 DNA is TGTGCCAGCAGTTACAAGGGACTGTACAATGAGCAGTTCTTC. It encodes CASSYKGLYNEQFF.